Listed below are T cell receptor beta chains from one sample, sequenced in a study of neurological immune-mediated disorders. TCRdb analysed the 5' RACE reads with MiXCR anew, one entry per CDR3 protein. The table records about 40,000 distinct CDR3 sequences, 2.5% of them present only once. The specimen sequenced was PBMCs. The receptors derive from a man in his fifties or sixties with multiple sclerosis. The CDR3 runs from the conserved cysteine through the conserved F or W. Fields, in order: V gene, clone size, D gene, CDR3 length, J gene, CDR3 protein, CDR3 DNA. The D gene is left open where the match is weak. Only part of the rows carry a size: once, few, many, or a class if the clone is expanded.

TRBV19	many	.	15	TRBJ1-1	CASSNLGAEGTEAFF	TGTGCCAGTAGTAACTTAGGGGCTGAGGGCACTGAAGCTTTCTTT
TRBV11-3	many	.	13	TRBJ2-7	CASSLGAIYEQYF	TGTGCCAGCAGCTTAGGGGCGATCTACGAGCAGTACTTC
TRBV12-3/TRBV12-4	many	TRBD1	14	TRBJ1-1	CASRENRGITEAFF	TGTGCCAGCAGGGAAAACAGGGGAATCACTGAAGCTTTCTTT
TRBV20-1	many	.	13	TRBJ1-5	CSARWGADQPQHF	TGCAGTGCTCGGTGGGGGGCAGATCAGCCCCAGCATTTT
TRBV30	many	.	12	TRBJ2-7	CAWRGNSYEQYF	TGTGCCTGGAGAGGAAATTCCTACGAGCAGTACTTC
TRBV20-1	many	.	15	TRBJ1-5	CSASRQRSFNQPQHF	TGCAGTGCTAGTCGGCAGCGAAGCTTCAATCAGCCCCAGCATTTT
TRBV6-2/TRBV6-3	many	TRBD1	14	TRBJ2-5	CASIGTGVVETQYF	TGTGCCAGCATCGGGACAGGGGTTGTGGAGACCCAGTACTTC
TRBV18	many	TRBD1	15	TRBJ2-2	CASSRSTGFDGELFF	TGTGCCAGCTCACGCTCGACAGGGTTTGACGGGGAGCTGTTTTTT
TRBV4-2	many	.	16	TRBJ1-3	CASSQEAWGGGNTIYF	TGTGCCAGCAGCCAGGAGGCCTGGGGGGGTGGAAACACCATATATTTT
TRBV10-3	many	TRBD2	15	TRBJ2-1	CAISIAGSSYNEQFF	TGTGCCATCAGTATAGCGGGGAGCTCCTACAATGAGCAGTTCTTC
TRBV5-1	many	.	14	TRBJ2-3	CASSLGGAVDTQYF	TGCGCCAGCAGCTTGGGGGGGGCCGTAGATACGCAGTATTTT
TRBV29-1	many	TRBD1	14	TRBJ2-1	CSVERDSSYNEQFF	TGCAGCGTCGAACGGGACAGCTCCTACAATGAGCAGTTCTTC
TRBV7-9	many	.	13	TRBJ1-2	CASSLGTVYGYTF	TGTGCCAGCAGCTTAGGGACGGTCTATGGCTACACCTTC
TRBV5-6	many	.	13	TRBJ2-1	CASSVGPYNEQFF	TGTGCCAGCAGCGTCGGTCCTTACAATGAGCAGTTCTTC
TRBV20-1	many	.	13	TRBJ1-4	CSARDKWTEKLFF	TGCAGTGCTAGAGATAAGTGGACTGAAAAACTGTTTTTT
TRBV27	many	.	15	TRBJ1-2	CASSFTRERNYGYTF	TGTGCCAGCAGTTTTACCAGGGAACGTAACTATGGCTACACCTTC
TRBV27	many	.	16	TRBJ2-2	CASKMRRQAPTGELFF	TGTGCCAGCAAAATGCGACGACAGGCACCCACCGGGGAGCTGTTTTTT
TRBV6-6	many	TRBD1	14	TRBJ1-6	CASSYGQGNSPLNF	TGTGCCAGCAGTTACGGACAGGGTAATTCACCCCTCAACTTT
TRBV5-1	many	.	13	TRBJ2-7	CASSLPQGYEQYF	TGCGCCAGCAGCCTGCCACAGGGCTACGAGCAGTACTTC
TRBV25-1	many	.	13	TRBJ1-6	CASSHQSNSPLNF	TGTGCCAGCAGCCACCAATCTAATTCACCCCTCAACTTT
TRBV5-8	many	.	14	TRBJ2-7	CASSLTWGQNEQYF	TGTGCCAGCAGCTTGACATGGGGGCAGAACGAGCAGTACTTC
TRBV5-1	many	.	15	TRBJ2-7	CASAGVGRNSYEQYF	TGCGCCAGCGCAGGGGTGGGCAGAAACTCCTACGAGCAGTACTTC
TRBV6-2/TRBV6-3	.	.	17	TRBJ2-1	CASTPLVGPGSYNEQFF	TGTGCCAGCACCCCCCTCGTGGGCCCGGGCTCCTACAATGAGCAGTTCTTC
TRBV4-2	many	TRBD1	17	TRBJ1-3	CASSQDSHRGNGNTIYF	TGTGCCAGCAGCCAAGATTCCCACAGGGGAAATGGAAACACCATATATTTT
TRBV9	.	.	16	TRBJ2-7	CASSTQSGTGQEEQYF	TGTGCCAGCAGCACCCAATCCGGGACCGGGCAAGAGGAGCAGTACTTC
TRBV7-2	many	TRBD2	18	TRBJ2-5	CASSLVGLAGGNQETQYF	TGTGCCAGCAGCTTAGTAGGACTAGCGGGGGGGAATCAAGAGACCCAGTACTTC
TRBV20-1	many	TRBD1	18	TRBJ1-6	CSANRQGARGSYNSPLHF	TGCAGTGCCAATAGACAGGGGGCAAGAGGCTCCTATAATTCACCCCTCCACTTT
TRBV4-2	many	.	17	TRBJ1-3	CASSQTLRGGLGNTIYF	TGTGCCAGCAGCCAAACTCTCCGGGGGGGGCTAGGAAACACCATATATTTT
TRBV6-4	many	.	13	TRBJ2-3	CASSLSSTDTQYF	TGTGCCAGCAGTCTTTCAAGCACAGATACGCAGTATTTT
TRBV20-1	many	.	13	TRBJ1-1	CSAPTGMNTEAFF	TGCAGTGCCCCTACAGGTATGAACACTGAAGCTTTCTTT
TRBV5-1	many	.	14	TRBJ1-2	CASSRGGPEDGYTF	TGCGCCAGCTCAAGAGGTGGCCCGGAGGATGGCTACACCTTC
TRBV7-2	many	.	16	TRBJ2-5	CASSSAWAGASGTQYF	TGTGCCAGCAGCTCTGCCTGGGCGGGGGCTTCGGGGACCCAGTACTTC
TRBV5-6	many	TRBD1	15	TRBJ1-2	CASSHQDRVNYGYTF	TGTGCCAGCAGCCACCAGGACAGGGTTAACTATGGCTACACCTTC
TRBV7-9	.	.	17	TRBJ2-3	CASSSPLTRHGTDTQYF	TGTGCCAGCAGCTCCCCTCTAACAAGACATGGCACAGATACGCAGTATTTT
TRBV12-3/TRBV12-4	many	.	13	TRBJ2-2	CASSLRPTGELFF	TGTGCCAGCAGTTTGCGGCCTACCGGGGAGCTGTTTTTT